A selection of T cell receptor beta chains follows, all from one sample in a study of early T cells in non-severe SARS-CoV-2 infection. TCRdb used MiXCR to reprocess the 5' RACE reads, holding one entry per CDR3 protein. The repertoire holds about 53,000 distinct CDR3 sequences, with about 12% as singletons. This specimen was whole blood, taken at baseline. These receptors all stem from an adult who was a healthcare worker with PCR-confirmed SARS-CoV-2 infection or an uninfected control (not recorded which). Both conserved end residues are part of each CDR3. A D gene is named only where the DNA matches it firmly. Only some rows state a clone size, as once, few, many or a class for expanded clones.

d_gene	v_gene	j_gene	abundance	CDR3nt	CDR3aa
.	TRBV28	TRBJ1-5	.	TGTGCCAGCAGATCCCAGGGATCGGGCAATCAGCCCCAGCATTTT	CASRSQGSGNQPQHF
TRBD2	TRBV9	TRBJ2-2	.	TGTGCCAGCAGCGTCGACGATATACTAGCGGGAGAGGTCGGGGAGCTGTTTTTT	CASSVDDILAGEVGELFF
.	TRBV18	TRBJ2-3	.	TGTGCCAGCTCACCAGGGCTCACCACAGATACGCAGTATTTT	CASSPGLTTDTQYF
TRBD1	TRBV29-1	TRBJ2-3	few	TGCAGCGTTGCCAGGGGACAGGCAGATACGCAGTATTTT	CSVARGQADTQYF
TRBD2	TRBV6-6	TRBJ2-1	.	TGTGCCAGCAGATCGGATGGGACTAGCGGGAGATCCTACAATGAGCAGTTCTTC	CASRSDGTSGRSYNEQFF
.	TRBV4-2	TRBJ1-1	.	TGTGCCAGCAGCCAAGTACCCGACAGCAACACTGAAGCTTTCTTT	CASSQVPDSNTEAFF
.	TRBV5-1	TRBJ2-7	once	TGCGCCAGCAGCCGAGGAAACAAGGACTACGAGCAGTACTTC	CASSRGNKDYEQYF
TRBD1	TRBV11-2	TRBJ2-1	few	TGTGCCAGCAGCTGGGGACAGGACCAGTTCTTC	CASSWGQDQFF
.	TRBV18	TRBJ2-7	.	TGTGCCAGCTCACCAATGAGGGACGAGCAGTACTTC	CASSPMRDEQYF
.	TRBV27	TRBJ2-5	few	TGTGCCAGCAGTCAGACAGGAGAGACCCAGTACTTC	CASSQTGETQYF
TRBD1	TRBV7-2	TRBJ2-2	few	TGTGCCAGCAGGGTACAGGGGTTGGTCGGGGAGCTGTTTTTT	CASRVQGLVGELFF
.	TRBV7-2	TRBJ2-3	few	TGTGCCAGCAGCTTAGGGGCGAGCACAGATACGCAGTATTTT	CASSLGASTDTQYF
TRBD1	TRBV7-9	TRBJ2-3	.	TGTGCCAGCAGCCCGCACAGGGGGAACACAGATACGCAGTATTTT	CASSPHRGNTDTQYF
.	TRBV18	TRBJ1-2	few	TGTGCCAGCTCACCAGAGCGGAGCAGGGGCTACACCTTC	CASSPERSRGYTF
.	TRBV6-2/TRBV6-3	TRBJ2-7	.	TGTGCCAGCAGGGGCTGGCGGACCTACGAGCAGTACTTC	CASRGWRTYEQYF
TRBD1	TRBV7-2	TRBJ1-2	.	TGTGCCAGCACCCTGACAGGGGCCAATGGCTACACCTTC	CASTLTGANGYTF
TRBD2	TRBV11-2	TRBJ2-1	few	TGTGCCAGCACCCTAGCGGGAGAGGCCTACAATGAGCAGTTCTTC	CASTLAGEAYNEQFF
.	TRBV28	TRBJ2-1	.	TGTGCCAGCAGTTTATCTCCGCAGACTCACTCCTACAATGAGCAGTTCTTC	CASSLSPQTHSYNEQFF
.	TRBV29-1	TRBJ2-2	.	TGCAGCGTTGATGTGGGAGCGTTCACCGGGGAGCTGTTTTTT	CSVDVGAFTGELFF
TRBD2	TRBV7-9	TRBJ2-5	many	TGTGCCAGCAGCTTAAGCGGGGCGTCCACCCAAGAGACCCAGTACTTC	CASSLSGASTQETQYF
.	TRBV12-3/TRBV12-4	TRBJ2-5	.	TGTGCCAGCAGTTTCCCCCGGACACAAGAGACCCAGTACTTC	CASSFPRTQETQYF
TRBD2	TRBV20-1	TRBJ2-1	.	TGCAGTGCCACCCTGCAGACGGGAGGGTCCGGTTACAATGAGCAGTTCTTC	CSATLQTGGSGYNEQFF
TRBD2	TRBV19	TRBJ2-3	few	TGTGCCAGTCAGAATAGCGGGATGAGCACAGATACGCAGTATTTT	CASQNSGMSTDTQYF
TRBD1	TRBV7-2	TRBJ2-2	.	TGCGCCAGCAGCTTAACCAGACAGGGTGTGAGCACCGGGGAGCTGTTTTTT	CASSLTRQGVSTGELFF
.	TRBV7-8	TRBJ2-1	.	TGTGCCAGCTCATCCGGGGACTACAATGAGCAGTTCTTC	CASSSGDYNEQFF
TRBD1	TRBV4-1	TRBJ2-4	many	TGCGCCAGCAGCCAAGGGGGACAGGGCCATAACATTCAGTACTTC	CASSQGGQGHNIQYF
TRBD2	TRBV6-1	TRBJ2-7	.	TGTGCCAGAAGTGAAGTGGCGAGCGGGAGACCCTCGAGCTCCTACGAGCAGTACTTC	CARSEVASGRPSSSYEQYF
TRBD2	TRBV14	TRBJ2-2	few	TGTGCCAGCAGCCAAGCAAGACTAGCGAAGAACACCGGGGAGCTGTTTTTT	CASSQARLAKNTGELFF
.	TRBV6-1	TRBJ1-2	.	TGTGCCGGGGGAGGGAGTTTATACACCTTC	CAGGGSLYTF
TRBD1	TRBV5-1	TRBJ1-5	many	TGCGCCAGCAGCTTCGGACAGGGGAATCAGCCCCAGCATTTT	CASSFGQGNQPQHF
.	TRBV18	TRBJ1-1	few	TGTGCCAGCTCACCGTCCGAGGGAGTTAACACTGAAGCTTTCTTT	CASSPSEGVNTEAFF
.	TRBV3-1	TRBJ2-5	few	TGTGCCAGCAGCCGACGTGGAGAGACCCAGTACTTC	CASSRRGETQYF
.	TRBV21-1	TRBJ1-1	many	TGTGCCAGCAGCAAATTAGACACACCCGGGGCCATGAACACTGAAGCTTTCTTT	CASSKLDTPGAMNTEAFF
TRBD2	TRBV3-1	TRBJ2-2	few	TGTGCCAGCAGCCTTAAAGCCGGGACTAGCGGGAGAAACACCGGGGAGCTGTTTTTT	CASSLKAGTSGRNTGELFF
TRBD1	TRBV28	TRBJ2-7	.	TGTGCCAGCAGTTTATACGGGACAGGCTCCTACGAGCAGTACTTC	CASSLYGTGSYEQYF
TRBD2	TRBV6-2/TRBV6-3	TRBJ2-5	.	TGTGCCAGCAGAAGTGGACTAGGCGGTCAAGGGGAGACCCAGTACTTC	CASRSGLGGQGETQYF
TRBD1	TRBV19	TRBJ1-5	many	TGTGCCAGTACCCCTGGGGCGGGACAGGGGGCTGGCGGGAGCAATCAGCCCCAGCATTTT	CASTPGAGQGAGGSNQPQHF
.	TRBV29-1	TRBJ2-3	few	TGCAGCGTCGTTCAGGGTGTTCACAGCACAGATACGCAGTATTTT	CSVVQGVHSTDTQYF
TRBD2	TRBV7-2	TRBJ2-3	few	TGTGCCAGCAGCTTAGCCCTCATAGCGGGAGGCGCCCTAGATACGCAGTATTTT	CASSLALIAGGALDTQYF
.	TRBV7-2	TRBJ2-5	.	TGTGCCAGCAGCGGGACGGAAGAGACCCAGTACTTC	CASSGTEETQYF
.	TRBV14	TRBJ2-2	many	TGTGCCAGCAGCCAAGATTCCCTTCAGGGTTATAGTCCCGGGGAGCTGTTTTTT	CASSQDSLQGYSPGELFF
.	TRBV21-1	TRBJ1-2	few	TGTGCCAGCAGGAAGGGGCTACGGATCTATGGCTACACCTTC	CASRKGLRIYGYTF
TRBD2	TRBV20-1	TRBJ2-1	many	TGCAGTGCTAAGCCTCAGCGGGAGTTAGGTTGGGGTGAGCAGTTCTTC	CSAKPQRELGWGEQFF
.	TRBV5-6	TRBJ2-4	.	TGTGCCAGCAGCTCAGGGGGGGAATTCAAAAACATTCAGTACTTC	CASSSGGEFKNIQYF